This T cell receptor beta chain was identified during a study of Tregs in tolerant kidney transplant recipients. Generated by immunoSEQ multiplex PCR, the TCRdb table keeps only in-frame clones and is missing some. The table lists about 110,000 clones, around 89% of them singletons. There are 15 residues in the CDR3. Germline V gives CDR1 LNHDA, CDR2 SQIVND (reference sequence). V lost 5 bases and J lost 0; bases outside the gene matches: 3. The material was CD4+ T cells from blood, obtained before the transplant. V is TRBV19 and J is TRBJ2-2, with TRBD1 matching 7 bases. This TCR came from a human donor who received a combined kidney and bone marrow transplant. CDR3 nucleotide sequence: TGTGCCAGTAGTGGGACAGCGGCGAACACCGGGGAGCTGTTTTTT. Protein sequence: CASSGTAANTGELFF.